This is a list of T cell receptor beta chains from one sample in a study of T-cell memory formation after mild COVID-19. TCRdb reprocessed the 5' RACE reads with MiXCR, giving one entry per CDR3 protein. The sample includes roughly 130,000 distinct CDR3 sequences, 5% to 6.5% of them seen just once. Sequences were obtained from PBMCs or a T cell subset sorted from them (not recorded which). The origin of the receptors is an adult woman who had mild COVID-19 (a few samples of this study predate the infection). Cell type and time point are not known. The CDR3 runs from the conserved cysteine through the conserved F or W. The D gene is left open where the match is weak. A clone size is listed for some rows: how often the clone was seen (once, few, many), or a class if it is expanded.

V gene,CDR3 length,J gene,D gene,clone size,CDR3 DNA,CDR3 protein
TRBV27,15,TRBJ2-3,TRBD2,.,TGTGCCAGCAGTTTGGTAGCGGGAGTGGGAGATACGCAGTATTTT,CASSLVAGVGDTQYF
TRBV29-1,14,TRBJ1-2,.,few,TGCAGCGTTGAAGACCAGCAGGGATGGAAGGGCTACACCTTC,CSVEDQQGWKGYTF
TRBV7-2,16,TRBJ2-1,TRBD2,many,TGTGCCAGCAGCGCGGAGGGAGCGGGATCTCGCAATGAGCAGTTCTTC,CASSAEGAGSRNEQFF
TRBV12-3/TRBV12-4,15,TRBJ2-3,.,many,TGTGCCAGCATCCCTCGGGGTCTTAGCACAGATACGCAGTATTTT,CASIPRGLSTDTQYF
TRBV29-1,15,TRBJ2-5,.,many,TGCAGCGTTGTCTCCCCAGGGACAATTATAGAGACCCAGTACTTC,CSVVSPGTIIETQYF
TRBV7-2,13,TRBJ2-1,.,.,TGTGCCAGCAGCTTAGATCAGCTGAATGCCCAGTTCTTC,CASSLDQLNAQFF
TRBV6-6,14,TRBJ2-4,TRBD1,few,TGTGCCAGCAGTTTCCGGGACAGAAAAAACATTCAGTACTTC,CASSFRDRKNIQYF
TRBV29-1,14,TRBJ1-1,.,few,TGCAGCGTTGAACTCGTCGCTGAGGTTACTGAAGCTTTCTTT,CSVELVAEVTEAFF
TRBV24-1,17,TRBJ2-7,TRBD1,few,TGTGCCACCAGTGATTCGGCCGGGACAGGACCCCCCTACGAGCAGTACTTC,CATSDSAGTGPPYEQYF
TRBV10-3,13,TRBJ2-7,TRBD1,.,TGTGCCATCCTACAGGGGTTGGGCTACGAGCAGTACTTC,CAILQGLGYEQYF
TRBV13,15,TRBJ1-1,TRBD1,.,TGTGCCAGCAGCTCAAGGGACAGTCAGGGGGCTGAAGCTTTCTTT,CASSSRDSQGAEAFF
TRBV19,15,TRBJ1-4,TRBD1,few,TGTGCCAGTAGTCGGAGGACAGGGTCAAGCGAAAAACTGTTTTTT,CASSRRTGSSEKLFF
TRBV7-2,16,TRBJ2-3,.,.,TGTGCCAGCAGCTCCCGGGCGACCAGACGCACAGATACGCAGTATTTT,CASSSRATRRTDTQYF
TRBV4-1,14,TRBJ2-7,.,many,TGCGCCAGCAGCCAAGATCAGACGACCTACGAGCAGTACTTC,CASSQDQTTYEQYF
TRBV6-5,14,TRBJ1-2,TRBD1,few,TGTGCCAGCAGTCAAGGACAGGGGGCGGGAGGCTACACCTTC,CASSQGQGAGGYTF
TRBV7-2,16,TRBJ1-5,TRBD1,few,TGTGCCAGCAGCTTCACCGGGACAGTAAGCAATCAGCCCCAGCATTTT,CASSFTGTVSNQPQHF
TRBV20-1,15,TRBJ2-4,TRBD2,few,TGCAGTGCTGCTAAGCGGGAGGGGCCCAAAAACATTCAGTACTTC,CSAAKREGPKNIQYF
TRBV29-1,13,TRBJ2-5,.,many,TGCAGCGTTGCTCTTGGACTGAAAGAGACCCAGTACTTC,CSVALGLKETQYF
TRBV10-3,13,TRBJ2-7,TRBD2,.,TGTGCCATCTCGGGCCGGGAGGCCTACGAGCAGTACTTC,CAISGREAYEQYF
TRBV7-6,15,TRBJ1-5,TRBD1,many,TGTGCCAGCAGCCGACGACAGGGAAGCAATCAGCCCCAGCATTTT,CASSRRQGSNQPQHF
TRBV12-3/TRBV12-4,15,TRBJ2-3,TRBD2,.,TGTGCCAGCAGTCCGGGGGGTTCTGGAACAGATACGCAGTATTTT,CASSPGGSGTDTQYF
TRBV9,16,TRBJ2-3,.,.,TGTGCCAGCAGCGTCGATTCAGGGGTGAGCACAGATACGCAGTATTTT,CASSVDSGVSTDTQYF
TRBV30,16,TRBJ1-1,TRBD1,.,TGTGCCTGGAGTACGAGGACAGGGCGAATGAACACTGAAGCTTTCTTT,CAWSTRTGRMNTEAFF
TRBV2,11,TRBJ2-7,.,.,TGTGCCAGTTGCCTTTCCTACGAGCAGTACTTC,CASCLSYEQYF
TRBV7-9,16,TRBJ2-1,.,many,TGTGCCAGCAACTTTCAGGGGGGGAAAACCTACAATGAGCAGTTCTTC,CASNFQGGKTYNEQFF
TRBV7-3,15,TRBJ2-1,TRBD2,many,TGTGCCAGCAGCCTTAGCGGGGGTTCCTACAATGAGCAGTTCTTC,CASSLSGGSYNEQFF
TRBV5-1,16,TRBJ2-7,TRBD2,many,TGCGCCAGCAGCCTCTTAGCGGGAGGGGGAACCTACGAGCAGTACTTC,CASSLLAGGGTYEQYF
TRBV3-1,13,TRBJ1-1,.,few,TGTGCCAGCAGCCGAACATCGAATACTGAAGCTTTCTTT,CASSRTSNTEAFF
TRBV5-1,14,TRBJ2-1,TRBD1,few,TGCGCCAGCAGCTTCAACAGGGGGTACAATGAGCAGTTCTTC,CASSFNRGYNEQFF
TRBV7-2,12,TRBJ2-1,.,many,TGTGCCAGCAGCTTATTAGTGGCTAGCCTGTTCTTC,CASSLLVASLFF
TRBV12-3/TRBV12-4,16,TRBJ1-3,.,.,TGTGCCAGCGACCGACCGGCCGCTCGGGAGGGAAACACCATATATTTT,CASDRPAAREGNTIYF